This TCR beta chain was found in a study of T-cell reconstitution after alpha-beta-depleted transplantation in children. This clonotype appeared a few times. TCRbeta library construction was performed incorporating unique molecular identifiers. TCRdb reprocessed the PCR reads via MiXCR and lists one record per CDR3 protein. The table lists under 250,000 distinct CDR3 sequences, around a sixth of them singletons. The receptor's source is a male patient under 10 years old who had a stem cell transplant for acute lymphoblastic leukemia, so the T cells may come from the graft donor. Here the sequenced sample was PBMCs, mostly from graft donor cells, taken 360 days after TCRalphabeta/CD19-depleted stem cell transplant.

CDR3 region: CASSPGIGRSYEQYF. The DNA of the CDR3 is TGTGCCAGCTCACCAGGTATTGGGCGCTCCTACGAGCAGTACTTC. The chain couples TRBV18 to TRBJ2-7; D not resolved. The V end lost 2 bases, the J end lost 0 bases, and 11 bases lay between the germline ends. Germline assignment: CDR1 KGHSH and CDR2 LQKENI. The CDR3 is 15 residues long.